One sample yielded the 19 T cell receptor beta chains listed below, sequenced in a study of T cell changes during pregnancy in multiple sclerosis (dated by TCRdb to the late 2010s). Library preparation was by the immunoSEQ multiplex PCR assay. The immuneACCESS repertoire file appears here via TCRdb, limited to in-frame rearrangements. These files lack a portion of the clones; in checked studies, under half of the deficit traces to unresolved V genes, and the cause of the others is not known. Within this sample are about 56,000 clones, with 80% to 90% of them counted one time only. Approximately 5.3% of the sample is taken by the ten largest. Sequences were obtained from peripheral blood from another person, used as feeder cells. The receptors derive from a human donor whose cells served as feeder cells for cultures in a pregnancy study.

The chain is built from TRBV5-8 and TRBJ1-5; possible D gene TRBD1, 5 bases. CDR1 is SGHTS and CDR2 is YDEGEE in the germline V gene. The V end was cut by 4 bases, the J end by 0 bases, with 17 bases between. The CDR3 contains 17 residues. CDR3 nucleotide sequence: TGTGCCAGCAGCGCGCGACAGAGATTAAATAGCAATCAGCCCCAGCATTTT. It specifies CASSARQRLNSNQPQHF.

The chain employs TRBV9 and TRBJ1-5, with D uncertain. Germline V lookup: CDR1 SGDLS, CDR2 YYNGEE. This CDR3 spans 14 amino acids. V was trimmed by 1 base and J by 3 bases, leaving 8 bases between them. CDR3: CASSVSAVNQPQHF. CDR3 coding DNA: TGTGCCAGCAGCGTATCGGCAGTCAATCAGCCCCAGCATTTT.

The J gene is TRBJ2-4, the V gene TRBV7-2, with D perhaps TRBD1 (5 bases). Trimming removed 5 bases at V and 6 bases at J, with 17 bases between. The germline CDR1 and CDR2 sequences are SGHTA and FQGNSA. The CDR3 consists of 15 residues. CDR3 nucleotides: TGTGCCAGCAGCCCCAGACAGCCACCTAGAAACATTCAGTACTTC. It encodes CASSPRQPPRNIQYF. Combining the CDR3 with reference TRBV7-2 and TRBJ2-4 gives the whole variable domain GAGVSQSPSNKVTEKGKDVELRCDPISGHTALYWYRQSLGQGLEFLIYFQGNSAPDKSGLPSDRFSAERTGGSVSTLTIQRTQQEDSAVYLCASSPRQPPRNIQYFGAGTRLSVL.

The chain links TRBV21-1 to TRBJ2-2; the table's D call, TRBD1, has no DNA check behind it. TRBV21-1 counts as a pseudogene. This CDR3 region has 16 residues. For the CDR3, the DNA is TGTGCCAGCAGCAATCCGAATAGACAGGTCACCGGGGAGCTGTTTTTT. Translating gives CASSNPNRQVTGELFF.

This rearrangement joins TRBV5-6 to TRBJ1-1; 7 bases map to TRBD1. CDR1 and CDR2 (germline): SGHDT, YYEEEE. The CDR3 runs to 13 residues. The V gene end was trimmed by 1 base and the J gene end by 9 bases; junction bases not matched to a gene: 6. This CDR3 is CASSLPDRDQAFF. The CDR3 coding sequence is TGTGCCAGCAGCTTGCCCGACAGGGATCAAGCTTTCTTT. The full variable domain, completed using reference TRBV5-6 and TRBJ1-1, is DAGVTQSPTHLIKTRGQQVTLRCSPKSGHDTVSWYQQALGQGPQFIFQYYEEEERQRGNFPDRFSGHQFPNYSSELNVNALLLGDSALYLCASSLPDRDQAFFGQGTRLTVV.

The gene calls are TRBV2 and TRBJ2-5, with 7 bases that match TRBD1. The CDR3 spans 12 residues. V lost 5 bases to trimming and J lost 5 bases; unmatched junction nucleotides: 2. From germline, CDR1 is SNHLY and CDR2 FYNNEI. The CDR3 is CASSTDRETQYF. CDR3 coding DNA: TGTGCCAGCAGTACGGACAGGGAGACCCAGTACTTC.

The chain carries TRBV7-9 and TRBJ1-2; TRBD1 agrees at 8 bases. Germline CDR1 is SEHNR and CDR2 is FQNEAQ (reference sequence). The CDR3 covers 14 residues. V gave up 1 base and J gave up 8 bases; unmatched junction bases: 6. The CDR3 nucleotides are TGTGCCAGCAGCTTAGGACAGGGGTTCGAGGGCTACACCTTC. Its protein is CASSLGQGFEGYTF.

The chain joins TRBV4-2 to TRBJ2-7; 11 bases are a match to TRBD2. Germline trimming cut 4 bases from V and 5 bases from J; bases unmatched to any gene: 7. The CDR3 runs 15 residues. Germline CDR1 reads LGHNA; CDR2 reads YNFKEQ. As DNA, the CDR3 is TGTGCCAGCAGCCCGACTAGCGGGATACCCGACGAGCAGTACTTC. Translation gives CASSPTSGIPDEQYF.

This chain links TRBV18 with TRBJ2-7; 8 bases align to TRBD1. This CDR3 is 14 amino acids long. Germline lookup yields CDR1 KGHSH and CDR2 LQKENI. V dropped 2 bases and J dropped 3; count of bases not matched to a gene: 3. The CDR3 region has the DNA TGTGCCAGCTCACCAACCGGGACAGGCTACGAGCAGTACTTC. This encodes CASSPTGTGYEQYF. Combining the CDR3 with reference TRBV18 and TRBJ2-7 gives the whole variable domain NAGVMQNPRHLVRRRGQEARLRCSPMKGHSHVYWYRQLPEEGLKFMVYLQKENIIDESGMPKERFSAEFPKEGPSILRIQQVVRGDSAAYFCASSPTGTGYEQYFGPGTRLTVT.

This clone has only a few counts. This rearrangement joins TRBV7-9 to TRBJ2-7; TRBD1 or TRBD2 may be the D gene (5 bases each). The CDR3 covers 14 residues. CDR1 is SEHNR and CDR2 is FQNEAQ in the germline V gene (reference sequence). The V end lost 0 bases, the J end lost 5 bases, and 11 bases lay between the germline ends. The CDR3 DNA is TGTGCCAGCAGCTTAGCTGGGGGTATCAACGAGCAGTACTTC. Translated: CASSLAGGINEQYF.

This chain links TRBV6-6 with TRBJ2-5; the match to TRBD2 covers 7 bases. The germline V gene encodes CDR1 MNHNY and CDR2 SVGAGI (reference sequence). The J segment lost 4 bases and the V segment lost 2 bases, leaving 7 bases of the junction unmatched. This CDR3 has 15 residues. The CDR3 nucleotides are TGTGCCAGCAGTTACCCGCTTGGCGGGGGAGAGACCCAGTACTTC. Its protein product is CASSYPLGGGETQYF.

This clone has more than one count but fewer than ten. The chain links TRBV18 to TRBJ1-1; D gene ambiguous. Trimming shortened V by 0 bases and J by 1 base, and 9 bases separated the two germline ends. There are 15 residues in the CDR3. Per the germline V gene, CDR1 is KGHSH and CDR2 is LQKENI. The CDR3 loop is CASSPPGRGNTEAFF. The CDR3 bases are TGTGCCAGCTCACCACCGGGTCGGGGGAACACTGAAGCTTTCTTT.

This clone was detected once. The chain combines TRBV5-1 with TRBJ2-1, with 7 bases identical to TRBD2. The CDR3 is 15 residues long. Looked up from germline, CDR1 is SGHRS and CDR2 is YFSETQ. The J segment lost 9 bases and the V segment lost 4 bases, leaving 13 bases of the junction unmatched. CDR3 protein: CASSLGSGERGEQFF. In DNA form, the CDR3 reads TGCGCCAGCAGCCTTGGGAGCGGAGAGCGGGGTGAGCAGTTCTTC.

The chain links TRBV28 to TRBJ2-3; D may be TRBD2 (6 bases). Trimming pared 1 base from V and 1 base from J, leaving 21 bases between. This CDR3 spans 19 amino acids. Per the germline V gene, CDR1 is MDHEN and CDR2 is SYDVKM. CDR3 in DNA: TGTGCCAGCAGTTTATCTTTTGGCGAAGTGGGGGGAGGCACAGATACGCAGTATTTT. It specifies CASSLSFGEVGGGTDTQYF.

The chain joins TRBV10-2 to TRBJ2-5; D is tentatively TRBD1 or TRBD2 (6 bases each). V lost 8 bases to trimming and J lost 11 bases, with 18 bases between them. The V gene's germline CDR1 is WSHSY and CDR2 SAAADI. The CDR3 length is 12 residues. The CDR3 reads CASSEQGREQYF. Here the CDR3 DNA reads TGCGCCAGCTCCGAACAGGGACGGGAGCAGTACTTC.

This sequence joins TRBV15 and TRBJ2-7; weak D call: TRBD1 (6 bases). V lost 2 bases and J lost 4, with 9 bases in between. This CDR3 is built from 13 residues. The germline gives CDR1 LNHNV, CDR2 YYDKDF (reference sequence). In DNA, the CDR3 is TGTGCCACCAGCAGAAAACAGGGATACGAGCAGTACTTC. Residues: CATSRKQGYEQYF.

This sequence joins TRBV7-2 and TRBJ1-1; weak D call: TRBD1 (5 bases). With 6 bases removed from V and 2 bases from J, the gap between germline ends came to 10 bases. Germline assignment: CDR1 SGHTA and CDR2 FQGNSA. The CDR3 has 13 residues. In DNA form, the CDR3 reads TGTGCCAGCAGGGGACCGTCAAACACTGAAGCTTTCTTT. It specifies CASRGPSNTEAFF. The full variable domain, in which reference TRBV7-2 and TRBJ1-1 provide the parts outside the CDR3, is GAGVSQSPSNKVTEKGKDVELRCDPISGHTALYWYRQSLGQGLEFLIYFQGNSAPDKSGLPSDRFSAERTGGSVSTLTIQRTQQEDSAVYLCASRGPSNTEAFFGQGTRLTVV.

The rearrangement uses TRBV7-6 and TRBJ1-3, with D possibly matching TRBD1 (5 bases). The germline gives CDR1 SGHVS, CDR2 FNYEAQ. The CDR3 is made up of 15 amino acids. V was pared by 5 bases and J by 0 bases, with 11 bases between. This CDR3 is CASSATGYSGNTIYF. In DNA, the CDR3 is TGTGCCAGCAGCGCCACAGGTTACTCTGGAAACACCATATATTTT.

The V and J genes are TRBV2 and TRBJ2-2; 11 bases agree with TRBD2. The J segment lost 1 base and the V segment lost 8 bases, leaving 6 bases of the junction unmatched. The CDR3 extends over 16 amino acids. Germline V gene lookup returns CDR1 SNHLY and CDR2 FYNNEI. CDR3 nucleotides: TGTGCCAGCCGTACTAGCGGGAGAGGGAACACCGGGGAGCTGTTTTTT. Its protein product is CASRTSGRGNTGELFF.